A single sample is the source of the 24 T cell receptor beta chains below, sequenced in a study of blood T cell repertoires in COVID-19. The table came from immunoSEQ multiplex PCR; TCRdb's copy has only in-frame clones and leaves some out. The sample records about 190,000 clones, 83% being singletons. The source material was peripheral blood. These receptors all come from a woman in her forties with acute or convalescent COVID-19.

This clone was detected ten times or more. This chain links TRBV12-3 or TRBV12-4 with TRBJ1-1, with 11 bases aligning to TRBD1. The CDR3 extends over 13 amino acids. J gave up 10 bases and V 6 bases, and 7 bases lay outside the gene matches. CDR3 loop: CASSAGTGGRAFF. CDR3 in DNA: TGTGCCAGCAGCGCTGGGACAGGGGGTCGAGCTTTCTTT.

The chain couples TRBV5-6 to TRBJ1-1; 8 bases are shared with TRBD1. V was clipped by 0 bases and J by 1 base; unmatched bases: 5. The CDR3 covers 16 residues. In germline, CDR1 is SGHDT, CDR2 YYEEEE. Written as DNA, the CDR3 is TGTGCCAGCAGCTTGGGGCCGGGGACAGGGAACACTGAAGCTTTCTTT. It specifies CASSLGPGTGNTEAFF.

The chain recombines TRBV29-1 with TRBJ2-4, with D possibly TRBD2 on 6 matching bases. The CDR3 length is 15 residues. Germline values: CDR1 SQVTM, CDR2 ANQGSEA. Trimming removed 3 bases from V and 0 bases from J, with 12 bases in between. CDR3 loop: CSVDGGTLAKNIQYF. The CDR3, as DNA: TGCAGCGTTGACGGGGGAACTTTAGCCAAAAACATTCAGTACTTC.

The genes are TRBV19 and TRBJ2-3; perhaps TRBD1 as D (6 bases). This CDR3 spans 14 amino acids. Germline V lookup: CDR1 LNHDA, CDR2 SQIVND (reference sequence). Trimming removed 7 bases at V and 4 bases at J, with 15 bases between. CDR3 amino acids: CASKDLQGSDTQYF. The CDR3 region has the DNA TGTGCCAGTAAGGATCTACAGGGATCAGATACGCAGTATTTT.

The rearrangement links TRBV2 to TRBJ2-5; D perhaps matches TRBD2 (6 bases). From germline, CDR1 is SNHLY and CDR2 FYNNEI. V lost 7 bases to trimming and J lost 5 bases, with 11 bases between them. The CDR3 spans 12 residues. CDR3 in DNA: TGTGCCAGCAAGGAGGGCTTGGAGACCCAGTACTTC. Its protein is CASKEGLETQYF.

The chain couples TRBV11-2 to TRBJ1-6; a weak D match, TRBD1 (6 bases). The V gene's germline CDR1 is SGHAT and CDR2 FQNNGV. V was shortened by 5 bases and J by 6 bases, with 20 bases between the two germline ends. This CDR3 contains 17 residues. Here the CDR3 reads CASSRTTGSRINSPLHF. In nucleotides, the CDR3 is TGTGCCAGCAGCAGAACCACAGGGTCCCGGATTAATTCACCCCTCCACTTT.

The J gene is TRBJ2-3, the V gene TRBV7-2; 9 nucleotides match TRBD2. Germline lookup yields CDR1 SGHTA and CDR2 FQGNSA. The V and J ends lost 3 bases and 6 bases, in that order; junction bases with no gene match: 7. The CDR3 extends over 15 amino acids. For the CDR3, the DNA is TGTGCCAGCAGCTTTAGCGGGAGAAGCGGGGATACGCAGTATTTT. This sequence encodes CASSFSGRSGDTQYF.

V usage is TRBV5-4 and J usage is TRBJ1-6; 11 bases match TRBD1. CDR3 length: 19 residues. Germline assignment: CDR1 SGHNT and CDR2 YYREEE (reference sequence). The V and J ends lost 3 bases and 0 bases, in that order; junction bases with no gene match: 8. CDR3 sequence reads: CASSSGPGQGGSYNSPLHF. In DNA, the CDR3 is TGTGCCAGCAGCTCCGGTCCGGGACAGGGGGGCTCCTATAATTCACCCCTCCACTTT.

V is TRBV7-9 and J is TRBJ2-1; 12 bases fit TRBD2. The V segment lost 5 bases and the J segment 7 bases; nucleotides outside the gene matches: 9. The length of the CDR3 is 16 residues. Germline V CDR1 and CDR2: SEHNR, FQNEAQ (reference sequence). CDR3 in amino acids: CASSPTTSGSKNEQFF. The CDR3, as DNA: TGTGCCAGCAGCCCGACGACTAGCGGGAGTAAGAATGAGCAGTTCTTC.

The chain links TRBV7-2 to TRBJ1-1; TRBD1 matches 9 bases. Germline lookup yields CDR1 SGHTA and CDR2 FQGNSA. V trimming: 10 bases; J trimming: 2 bases; junction bases outside the gene matches: 8. The CDR3 sequence is 14 residues long. The CDR3 is CATLRDRANTEAFF. The CDR3 nucleotides read TGTGCCACCCTCAGGGACAGGGCTAACACTGAAGCTTTCTTT.

This rearrangement joins TRBV11-2 to TRBJ1-6; D remains unclear. The V gene lost 0 bases and the J gene lost 10 bases, with 13 bases spanning the gap. This CDR3 has 15 residues. The V gene's germline CDR1 is SGHAT and CDR2 FQNNGV. CDR3 in amino acids: CASSLDAQVFSPLHF. The CDR3 coding sequence is TGTGCCAGCAGCTTAGATGCCCAGGTCTTCTCACCCCTCCACTTT.

The chain recombines TRBV7-2 with TRBJ2-7, with D maybe TRBD1 (6 bases). V was shortened by 4 bases and J by 4 bases, with 11 bases between the two germline ends. The CDR3 covers 13 residues. Germline values: CDR1 SGHTA, CDR2 FQGNSA. CDR3 amino acids: CASSSTGQYEQYF. In DNA form, the CDR3 reads TGTGCCAGCAGCTCTACCGGACAGTACGAGCAGTACTTC.

The chain uses TRBV3-1 (or the pseudogene TRBV3-2) and TRBJ2-5; 7 bases fit TRBD2. CDR1 and CDR2 from the germline V gene are LGHDT and YNNKEL (reference sequence). After removal of 6 bases from V and 3 bases from J, the junction contained 16 bases not matched to a gene. The CDR3 runs 17 residues. CDR3 sequence (DNA): TGTGCCAGCAGATGGGGGAGGGGACCAAACCTCGAAGAGACCCAGTACTTC. It is translated as CASRWGRGPNLEETQYF.

This clone was picked up one time. The chain combines TRBV5-1 with TRBJ1-4; 7 nucleotides line up with TRBD1. This CDR3 region has 16 residues. Germline lookup yields CDR1 SGHRS and CDR2 YFSETQ. Losses at the gene ends were 3 bases for V and 8 bases for J; bases not matched to a gene: 13. For the CDR3, the DNA is TGCGCCAGCAGCTCTAAACCAACAGGGGTGCGGGAAAAACTGTTTTTT. This gives the protein CASSSKPTGVREKLFF.

The chain carries TRBV29-1 and TRBJ1-5; 9 bases agree with TRBD1. The J segment lost 4 bases and the V segment lost 5 bases, leaving 3 bases of the junction unmatched. The CDR3 covers 13 residues. Per germline, CDR1 SQVTM and CDR2 ANQGSEA. The CDR3 sequence is CSVSGQGNQPQHF. CDR3 DNA sequence: TGCAGCGTTTCGGGACAGGGTAATCAGCCCCAGCATTTT.

The count of this clone is one. This rearrangement joins TRBV7-8 to TRBJ1-1; a possible D gene is TRBD1 (6 bases). There are 15 residues in the CDR3. Deletions cut 5 bases from V and 0 bases from J, with 13 bases between. The germline V gene has CDR1 SGHVS and CDR2 FQNEAQ. The CDR3 sequence: CASSRGGGMNTEAFF. In nucleotides, the CDR3 is TGTGCCAGCAGCCGAGGGGGGGGAATGAACACTGAAGCTTTCTTT.

This chain joins TRBV27 and TRBJ1-5; perhaps TRBD1 as D (5 bases). CDR3 length equals 17 residues. CDR1 and CDR2 from the germline V gene are MNHEY and SMNVEV (reference sequence). Trimming shortened V by 6 bases and J by 5 bases, and 23 bases separated the two germline ends. The CDR3 here is CASRLTGARGEDQPQHF. The CDR3 DNA sequence: TGTGCCAGCAGACTCACCGGCGCGAGAGGGGAGGATCAGCCCCAGCATTTT.

The CDR3 DNA is TGTGCCAGTGGACATCCCTACGAGCAGTACTTC. Amino acid sequence: CASGHPYEQYF. J is TRBJ2-7 and V is TRBV19, with D possibly matching TRBD1 (5 bases). The germline V and J ends were trimmed by 8 bases and 2 bases, with 7 bases remaining between them. This CDR3 comprises 11 residues. CDR1 is LNHDA, CDR2 SQIVND, per germline (reference sequence).

This chain joins TRBV4-2 and TRBJ2-2, with TRBD1 as a possible D gene (5 bases). V was clipped by 4 bases and J by 1 base, with 13 bases between them. The germline V gene has CDR1 LGHNA and CDR2 YNFKEQ. The CDR3 sequence is 16 residues long. DNA for the CDR3: TGTGCCAGCAGCCTTGGGTCAAGGGGGAACACCGGGGAGCTGTTTTTT. Amino acids: CASSLGSRGNTGELFF.

This clone appeared a few times. Here the CDR3 DNA reads TGTGCCAGCAGTTACTCGTCGGGGGGGTCGACCCAGTACTTC. Encoded protein: CASSYSSGGSTQYF. The chain combines TRBV6-5 with TRBJ2-5; TRBD2 matches 8 bases. Losses at the gene ends were 0 bases for V and 7 bases for J; bases not matched to a gene: 4. The CDR3 contains 14 residues. From germline, CDR1 is MNHEY and CDR2 SVGAGI.

The V call is TRBV7-9, the J call TRBJ1-2; possibly TRBD1 for D (6 bases). From germline, CDR1 is SEHNR and CDR2 FQNEAQ (reference sequence). CDR3 size: 15 residues. Trimming cost V 8 bases and J 4 bases, with 20 bases left between them. CDR3 loop: CASGSPRGGAYGYTF. The CDR3 region has the DNA TGTGCCAGCGGATCACCCCGTGGGGGGGCCTATGGCTACACCTTC. Full variable domain (rest looked up from reference TRBV7-9 and TRBJ1-2): DTGVSQNPRHKITKRGQNVTFRCDPISEHNRLYWYRQTLGQGPEFLTYFQNEAQLEKSRLLSDRFSAERPKGSFSTLEIQRTEQGDSAMYLCASGSPRGGAYGYTFGSGTRLTVV.

V gene TRBV7-6 combines with J gene TRBJ2-7; 7 bases line up with TRBD2. CDR1 is SGHVS and CDR2 is FNYEAQ in the germline V gene. The CDR3 has 13 residues. V lost 1 base, J lost 3 bases, and 0 bases stayed unmatched. CDR3 in amino acids: CASSLGGGYEQYF. The CDR3 bases are TGTGCCAGCAGCTTAGGGGGGGGCTACGAGCAGTACTTC.

V and J are TRBV5-6 and TRBJ2-7; maybe TRBD2 (5 bases). The V gene's germline CDR1 is SGHDT and CDR2 YYEEEE. The CDR3 length is 13 residues. Trimming pared 2 bases from V and 4 bases from J, leaving 10 bases between. The CDR3 protein is CASSFLAIYEQYF. The CDR3 DNA sequence: TGTGCCAGCAGCTTCCTAGCAATTTACGAGCAGTACTTC.

This clone was observed a handful of times. The chain couples TRBV3-1 (or the pseudogene TRBV3-2) to TRBJ1-2; TRBD1 aligns across 7 bases. The V segment lost 9 bases and the J segment 0 bases; nucleotides outside the gene matches: 4. CDR1 is LGHDT, CDR2 YNNKEL, per germline (reference sequence). CDR3 length: 13 amino acids. The CDR3 is CASWDRANYGYTF. In nucleotides, the CDR3 is TGTGCCAGTTGGGACAGAGCTAACTATGGCTACACCTTC.